One sample yielded the 24 T cell receptor beta chains listed below, sequenced in a study of CD8 T cells in Susac syndrome (dated 2019 in TCRdb). Libraries were prepared through the immunoSEQ multiplex PCR assay. RNA was extracted with the RNeasy kit and roughly 0.45 to 1 ug was reverse transcribed using random hexamers. The raw public data were reprocessed by TCRdb itself: fastp quality trimming at Q25, MiXCR clonotype calling, in-frame beta chains only. Rows matching on CDR3 protein sequence are summarized as one entry with the most common DNA and genes. Within this sample are hundreds of thousands of distinct CDR3 sequences, with about 94% of them counted one time only. The ten largest clonotypes hold over 0.1% of the sample. Sequenced sample: CD8+ T cells from PBMCs. These receptors came from a human donor with multiple sclerosis.

The chain is built from TRBV19 and TRBJ2-5; D unresolved. CDR3 length equals 13 residues. CDR1 is LNHDA, CDR2 SQIVND, per germline (reference sequence). V was shortened by 4 bases and J by 3 bases, with 9 bases between the two germline ends. CDR3 nucleotide sequence: TGTGCCAGTAGTACGCTAGGTGAAGAGACCCAGTACTTC. Translation gives CASSTLGEETQYF.

This clonotype was detected once. V is TRBV30 and J is TRBJ2-5, with D possibly matching TRBD2 (5 bases). V lost 0 bases and J lost 5, with 13 bases in between. This CDR3 spans 14 amino acids. Germline-derived CDR1 and CDR2 are GTSNPN and SVGIG (reference sequence). The CDR3: CAWSVPEGEETQYF. CDR3 bases: TGTGCCTGGAGTGTACCTGAGGGCGAGGAGACCCAGTACTTC.

The CDR3 region has the DNA TGTGCCAGCAGCTTTTTTGTGATTGGCAATGAGCAGTTCTTC. Residues: CASSFFVIGNEQFF. The chain has TRBV11-2 and TRBJ2-1; D is unresolved. This CDR3 contains 14 residues. Trimming cost V 3 bases and J 6 bases, with 12 bases left between them. CDR1 is SGHAT and CDR2 is FQNNGV in the germline V gene.

This sequence joins TRBV6-5 and TRBJ2-2; D is perhaps TRBD1 (5 bases). Trimming took off 0 bases at V and 7 bases at J, with 15 bases between the two ends. Germline V gene sequence: CDR1 MNHEY, CDR2 SVGAGI. The CDR3 runs to 16 residues. The CDR3: CASSYSRTRDGGELFF. The CDR3 DNA follows: TGTGCCAGCAGTTACTCGAGGACAAGAGATGGCGGGGAGCTGTTTTTT.

This sequence joins TRBV6-5 and TRBJ1-1; D gene uncertain. V was cut by 0 bases and J by 1 base, with 6 bases left in between. CDR3 length: 14 amino acids. Germline-derived CDR1 and CDR2 are MNHEY and SVGAGI. As DNA, the CDR3 is TGTGCCAGCAGTTACTCGTCTTCGAACACTGAAGCTTTCTTT. It is translated as CASSYSSSNTEAFF.

The rearrangement links TRBV28 to TRBJ1-1, with D possibly TRBD1 on 5 matching bases. The CDR3 is 15 amino acids. V lost 6 bases and J lost 7, with 21 bases in between. Germline CDR1 MDHEN, CDR2 SYDVKM. CDR3 DNA sequence: TGTGCCAGCAGCTACAACGTGGGACGTCCACTTGAAGCTTTCTTT. Translated, it gives CASSYNVGRPLEAFF.

The rearrangement joins TRBV10-3 to TRBJ2-7; either TRBD1 or TRBD2 may fit D (5 bases each). The germline gives CDR1 ENHRY, CDR2 SYGVKD. The V and J ends lost 0 bases and 5 bases respectively, with 11 bases between them. CDR3 size: 14 residues. Here the CDR3 DNA reads TGTGCCATCAGTGAGTCAGGGGAGTACCACGAGCAGTACTTC. This encodes CAISESGEYHEQYF.

The chain carries TRBV6-6 and TRBJ2-1, with 8 bases lining up with TRBD2. Unmatched junction bases numbered 13, after V lost 6 bases and J lost 9 bases. Per germline, CDR1 MNHNY and CDR2 SVGAGI (reference sequence). The CDR3 consists of 15 residues. The CDR3 protein is CASSKSAGVGTEQFF. As DNA, the CDR3 is TGTGCCAGCAGCAAATCAGCGGGAGTGGGTACTGAGCAGTTCTTC.

The genes are TRBV7-3 and TRBJ2-5, with D perhaps TRBD1 or TRBD2 (5 bases each). V lost 11 bases to trimming and J lost 4 bases, with 23 bases between them. Per germline, CDR1 SGHTA and CDR2 FQGTGA. The length of the CDR3 is 15 residues. The CDR3 sequence: CAARGRKLSLETQYF. CDR3 in DNA: TGTGCCGCCCGGGGCCGTAAATTATCCCTAGAGACCCAGTACTTC. Complete variable domain (other parts from reference TRBV7-3 and TRBJ2-5): GAGVSQTPSNKVTEKGKYVELRCDPISGHTALYWYRQSLGQGPEFLIYFQGTGAADDSGLPNDRFFAVRPEGSVSTLKIQRTERGDSAVYLCAARGRKLSLETQYFGPGTRLLVL.

The chain combines TRBV5-6 with TRBJ1-1; D is undetermined. The CDR3 has 14 amino acids. The V end was cut by 0 bases, the J end by 5 bases, with 11 bases between. Germline-derived CDR1 and CDR2 are SGHDT and YYEEEE. The CDR3 bases are TGTGCCAGCAGCTTGGGTCGGCCGACAACTGAAGCTTTCTTT. Translating gives CASSLGRPTTEAFF.

The V gene is TRBV7-3, the J gene TRBJ2-2; no firm D call. Trimming shortened V by 7 bases and J by 2 bases, and 11 bases separated the two germline ends. The CDR3 is 14 residues long. Germline values: CDR1 SGHTA, CDR2 FQGTGA. CDR3 region: CASTESGNTGELFF. The CDR3 DNA is TGTGCCAGCACCGAGTCCGGAAACACCGGGGAGCTGTTTTTT.

The chain is built from TRBV6-1 and TRBJ2-2, with a weak D call TRBD2 (5 bases). Germline V gene sequence: CDR1 MNHNS, CDR2 SASEGT. V was cut by 7 bases and J by 4 bases, with 13 bases left in between. The CDR3 loop spans 14 amino acids. Written as DNA, the CDR3 is TGTGCCAGCAAGTTCCGGGGAAGCACCGGGGAGCTGTTTTTT. Amino acid sequence: CASKFRGSTGELFF.

The rearrangement uses TRBV12-3 or TRBV12-4 and TRBJ1-1, with a possible D match to TRBD1 (6 bases). The CDR3 covers 13 residues. The V gene lost 3 bases and the J gene lost 11 bases, with 16 bases spanning the gap. CDR3 protein: CASSLGGAVGAFF. DNA of the CDR3: TGTGCCAGCAGTTTGGGGGGGGCAGTGGGTGCTTTCTTT.

The V gene is TRBV12-3 or TRBV12-4, the J gene TRBJ2-1; perhaps TRBD2 as D (5 bases). The CDR3 is made up of 14 amino acids. V lost 6 bases and J 2 bases, leaving 11 bases between the germline ends. CDR3 sequence reads: CASSLLDPYNEQFF. The CDR3, as DNA: TGTGCCAGCAGCCTACTAGATCCCTACAATGAGCAGTTCTTC.

The V call is TRBV4-2, the J call TRBJ2-3, with 8 bases lining up with TRBD2. V shed 4 bases, J shed 3 bases, and the junction held 3 bases outside the gene matches. Germline V gives CDR1 LGHNA, CDR2 YNFKEQ. The length of the CDR3 is 14 residues. In DNA form, the CDR3 reads TGTGCCAGCAGCCCGGGACTAGAAACAGATACGCAGTATTTT. The encoded protein is CASSPGLETDTQYF.

The chain couples TRBV7-3 to TRBJ1-1; 7 bases line up with TRBD1. Per the germline V gene, CDR1 is SGHTA and CDR2 is FQGTGA. This CDR3 has 14 residues. Trimming cost V 5 bases and J 5 bases; bases outside gene matches: 8. CDR3 amino acids: CASSITGALTEAFF. The CDR3, as DNA: TGTGCCAGCAGCATCACAGGGGCGCTTACTGAAGCTTTCTTT.

The genes are TRBV11-2 and TRBJ1-1; no firm D call. The CDR3 is 13 residues long. Germline lookup yields CDR1 SGHAT and CDR2 FQNNGV. Trimming took off 7 bases at V and 4 bases at J, with 13 bases between the two ends. The CDR3 sequence is CASNNPPGTEAFF. The CDR3 region has the DNA TGTGCCAGCAACAATCCCCCAGGCACTGAAGCTTTCTTT. Together with reference TRBV11-2 and TRBJ1-1, the CDR3 gives the full variable domain: EAGVAQSPRYKIIEKRQSVAFWCNPISGHATLYWYQQILGQGPKLLIQFQNNGVVDDSQLPKDRFSAERLKGVDSTLKIQPAKLEDSAVYLCASNNPPGTEAFFGQGTRLTVV.

The chain employs TRBV7-9 and TRBJ1-1; TRBD1 agrees at 8 bases. Germline V gene data show CDR1 as SEHNR and CDR2 as FQNEAQ (reference sequence). Trimming took 5 bases from V and 0 from J; bases not matched to a gene: 5. This CDR3 has 15 residues. The CDR3 bases are TGTGCCAGCAGCCCGTGGACAGGGATGAACACTGAAGCTTTCTTT. As protein: CASSPWTGMNTEAFF. Full variable domain (remainder filled in from reference TRBV7-9 and TRBJ1-1): DTGVSQNPRHKITKRGQNVTFRCDPISEHNRLYWYRQTLGQGPEFLTYFQNEAQLEKSRLLSDRFSAERPKGSFSTLEIQRTEQGDSAMYLCASSPWTGMNTEAFFGQGTRLTVV.

This chain connects TRBV7-9 to TRBJ2-5, with 10 bases aligning to TRBD2. The CDR3 runs to 16 residues. Losses at the gene ends were 4 bases for V and 4 bases for J; bases not matched to a gene: 9. CDR1 is SEHNR, CDR2 FQNEAQ, per germline (reference sequence). Written as DNA, the CDR3 is TGTGCCAGCAGCTGGGAGCGGGAGGGCGAGGTAGAGACCCAGTACTTC. This gives the protein CASSWEREGEVETQYF.

This clonotype was observed a single time. This chain uses TRBV29-1 with TRBJ2-3; no clear D. The CDR3 loop spans 11 amino acids. Deletions cut 0 bases from V and 9 bases from J, with 7 bases between. Looked up from germline, CDR1 is SQVTM and CDR2 is ANQGSEA. The CDR3 loop reads CSVEEGPTQYF. The CDR3 nucleotides read TGCAGCGTTGAAGAAGGGCCAACGCAGTATTTT.

The V call is TRBV3-1, the J call TRBJ2-1, with D uncertain. CDR3 length: 13 amino acids. The germline V gene encodes CDR1 LGHDT and CDR2 YNNKEL (reference sequence). Trimming removed 1 base at V and 13 bases at J, with 14 bases between. CDR3 bases: TGTGCCAGCAGCCAAGCCGACGATATGAGACAGTTCTTC. Translating it yields CASSQADDMRQFF.

The CDR3 reads CASSVVGGEQFF. The CDR3 DNA reads as TGTGCCAGCAGCGTAGTAGGGGGTGAGCAGTTCTTC. The chain links TRBV9 to TRBJ2-1; TRBD1 is a possible D gene (6 bases). CDR1 and CDR2 from the germline V gene are SGDLS and YYNGEE. The length of the CDR3 is 12 residues. Deletions cut 0 bases from V and 9 bases from J, with 7 bases between.

The chain has TRBV7-9 and TRBJ2-7, with D perhaps matching TRBD1 (5 bases). Trimming removed 5 bases from V and 4 bases from J, with 15 bases in between. This CDR3 region has 14 residues. In germline, CDR1 is SEHNR, CDR2 FQNEAQ (reference sequence). The CDR3 region is CASSPRLDSYEQYF. The CDR3 DNA follows: TGTGCCAGCAGCCCCCGCCTAGACAGTTACGAGCAGTACTTC.

The chain joins TRBV5-1 to TRBJ1-4, with a weak D call TRBD1 (6 bases). Deletions cut 4 bases from V and 0 bases from J, with 16 bases between. This CDR3 has 17 amino acids. Germline CDR1 is SGHRS and CDR2 is YFSETQ. The CDR3 loop is CASSGGGVYPTNEKLFF. As DNA, the CDR3 is TGCGCCAGCAGCGGAGGGGGGGTTTACCCAACTAATGAAAAACTGTTTTTT.